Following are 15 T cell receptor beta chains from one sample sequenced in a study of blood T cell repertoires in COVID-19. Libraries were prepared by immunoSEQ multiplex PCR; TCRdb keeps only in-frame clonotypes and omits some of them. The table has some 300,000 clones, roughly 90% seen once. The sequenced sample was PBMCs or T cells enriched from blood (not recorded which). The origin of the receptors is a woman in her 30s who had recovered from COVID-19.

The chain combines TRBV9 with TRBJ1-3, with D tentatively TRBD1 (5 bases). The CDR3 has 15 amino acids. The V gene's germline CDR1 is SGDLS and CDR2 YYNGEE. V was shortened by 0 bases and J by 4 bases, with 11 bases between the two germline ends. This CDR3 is CASSVDWTTGNTIYF. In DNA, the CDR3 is TGTGCCAGCAGCGTAGATTGGACAACAGGAAACACCATATATTTT. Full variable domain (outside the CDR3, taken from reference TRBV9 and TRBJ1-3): DSGVTQTPKHLITATGQRVTLRCSPRSGDLSVYWYQQSLDQGLQFLIQYYNGEERAKGNILERFSAQQFPDLHSELNLSSLELGDSALYFCASSVDWTTGNTIYFGEGSWLTVV.

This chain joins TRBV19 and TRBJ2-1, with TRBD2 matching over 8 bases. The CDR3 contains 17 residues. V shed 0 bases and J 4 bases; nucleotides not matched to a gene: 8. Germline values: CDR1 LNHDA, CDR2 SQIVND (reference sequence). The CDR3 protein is CASSIDPDGRDYNEQFF. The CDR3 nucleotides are TGTGCCAGTAGTATAGACCCCGACGGGAGGGATTACAATGAGCAGTTCTTC.

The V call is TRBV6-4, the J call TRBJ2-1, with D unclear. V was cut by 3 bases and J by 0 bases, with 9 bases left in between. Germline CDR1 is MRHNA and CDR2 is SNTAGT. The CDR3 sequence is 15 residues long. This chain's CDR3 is CASSDQVSSYNEQFF. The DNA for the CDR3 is TGTGCCAGCAGTGATCAGGTGAGCTCCTACAATGAGCAGTTCTTC.

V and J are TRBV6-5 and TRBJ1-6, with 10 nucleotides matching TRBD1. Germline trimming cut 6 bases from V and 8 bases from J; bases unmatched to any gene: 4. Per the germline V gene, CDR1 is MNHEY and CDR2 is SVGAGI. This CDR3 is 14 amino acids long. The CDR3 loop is CASRLGTGDSPLHF. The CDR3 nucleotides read TGTGCCAGCAGGCTGGGGACAGGGGATTCACCCCTCCACTTT.

The CDR3 nucleotides are TGTGCCAGCAGCCCCGGTAGCTACGAGCAGTACTTC. This codes for CASSPGSYEQYF. The rearrangement joins TRBV7-8 to TRBJ2-7; D gene unclear. Trimming took off 5 bases at V and 3 bases at J, with 8 bases between the two ends. CDR1 is SGHVS, CDR2 FQNEAQ, per germline. The CDR3 totals 12 residues.

The DNA of the CDR3 is TGTGCCAGCGTCGACAGGTCCTCGACTGGCTACACCTTC. This gives the protein CASVDRSSTGYTF. The chain uses TRBV28 and TRBJ1-2; D might be TRBD1 (6 bases). The CDR3 sequence is 13 residues long. With 8 bases removed from V and 7 bases from J, the gap between germline ends came to 17 bases. The germline gives CDR1 MDHEN, CDR2 SYDVKM.

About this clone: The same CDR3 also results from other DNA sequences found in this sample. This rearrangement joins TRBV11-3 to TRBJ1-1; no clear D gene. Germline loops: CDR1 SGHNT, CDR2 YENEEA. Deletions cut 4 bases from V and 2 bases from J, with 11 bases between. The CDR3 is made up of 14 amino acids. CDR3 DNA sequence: TGTGCCAGCAGCTCAGGACTGACAAACACTGAAGCTTTCTTT. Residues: CASSSGLTNTEAFF.

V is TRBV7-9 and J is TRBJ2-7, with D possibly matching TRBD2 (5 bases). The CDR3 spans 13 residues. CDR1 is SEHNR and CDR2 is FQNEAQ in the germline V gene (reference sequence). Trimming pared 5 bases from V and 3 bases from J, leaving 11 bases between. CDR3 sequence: CASSPTRDYEQYF. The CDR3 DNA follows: TGTGCCAGCAGCCCCACCCGGGACTACGAGCAGTACTTC. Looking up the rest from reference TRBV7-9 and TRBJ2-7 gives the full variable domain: DTGVSQNPRHKITKRGQNVTFRCDPISEHNRLYWYRQTLGQGPEFLTYFQNEAQLEKSRLLSDRFSAERPKGSFSTLEIQRTEQGDSAMYLCASSPTRDYEQYFGPGTRLTVT.

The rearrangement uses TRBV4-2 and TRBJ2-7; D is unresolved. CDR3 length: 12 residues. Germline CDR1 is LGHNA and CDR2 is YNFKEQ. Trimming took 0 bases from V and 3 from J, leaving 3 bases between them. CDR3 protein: CASSQESYEQYF. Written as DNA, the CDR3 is TGTGCCAGCAGCCAAGAGAGCTACGAGCAGTACTTC.

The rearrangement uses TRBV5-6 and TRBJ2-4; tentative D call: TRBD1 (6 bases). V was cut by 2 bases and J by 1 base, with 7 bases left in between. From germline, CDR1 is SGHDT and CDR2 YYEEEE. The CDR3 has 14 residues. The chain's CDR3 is CASSFQGAKNIQYF. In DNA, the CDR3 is TGTGCCAGCAGCTTTCAGGGGGCCAAAAACATTCAGTACTTC. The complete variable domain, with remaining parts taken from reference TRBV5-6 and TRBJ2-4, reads DAGVTQSPTHLIKTRGQQVTLRCSPKSGHDTVSWYQQALGQGPQFIFQYYEEEERQRGNFPDRFSGHQFPNYSSELNVNALLLGDSALYLCASSFQGAKNIQYFGAGTRLSVL.

The CDR3 loop reads CASKIGGNNYGYTF. The CDR3 bases are TGTGCCAGTAAAATCGGGGGAAACAACTATGGCTACACCTTC. This chain links TRBV19 with TRBJ1-2, with TRBD1 as a possible D gene (5 bases). CDR3 length: 14 amino acids. Germline V gene sequence: CDR1 LNHDA, CDR2 SQIVND (reference sequence). V shed 7 bases and J shed 2 bases, with 14 bases lying between them.

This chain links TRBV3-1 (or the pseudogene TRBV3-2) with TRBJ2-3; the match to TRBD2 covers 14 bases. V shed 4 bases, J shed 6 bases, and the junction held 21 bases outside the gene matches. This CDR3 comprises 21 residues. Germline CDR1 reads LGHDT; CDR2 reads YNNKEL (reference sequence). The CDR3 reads CASSRETLGLAGESVSDTQYF. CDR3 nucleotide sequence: TGTGCCAGCAGCCGCGAGACCCTGGGACTAGCGGGAGAGTCCGTGTCGGATACGCAGTATTTT.

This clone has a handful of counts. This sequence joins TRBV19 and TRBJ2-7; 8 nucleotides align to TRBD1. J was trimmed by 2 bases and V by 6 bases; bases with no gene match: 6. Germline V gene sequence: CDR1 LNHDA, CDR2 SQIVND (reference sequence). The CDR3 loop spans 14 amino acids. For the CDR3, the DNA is TGTGCCAGTAGACTAGGACAGGGAGCCTACGAGCAGTACTTC. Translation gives CASRLGQGAYEQYF.

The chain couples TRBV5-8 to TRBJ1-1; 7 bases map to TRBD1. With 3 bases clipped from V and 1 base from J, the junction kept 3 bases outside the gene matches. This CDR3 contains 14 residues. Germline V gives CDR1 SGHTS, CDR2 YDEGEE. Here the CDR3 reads CASSSWDRNTEAFF. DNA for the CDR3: TGTGCCAGCAGCTCATGGGACAGGAACACTGAAGCTTTCTTT.

The CDR3 bases are TGTGCCTGGAGTTCAGGGTTCGGAAACACCATATATTTT. Its translation is CAWSSGFGNTIYF. The rearrangement joins TRBV30 to TRBJ1-3, with D tentatively TRBD1 (5 bases). Germline loops: CDR1 GTSNPN, CDR2 SVGIG (reference sequence). Trimming shortened V by 2 bases and J by 4 bases, and 9 bases separated the two germline ends. The CDR3 sequence is 13 residues long. Full variable domain (outside the CDR3, taken from reference TRBV30 and TRBJ1-3): SQTIHQWPATLVQPVGSPLSLECTVEGTSNPNLYWYRQAAGRGLQLLFYSVGIGQISSEVPQNLSASRPQDRQFILSSKKLLLSDSGFYLCAWSSGFGNTIYFGEGSWLTVV.